These T cell receptor beta chains were read from a single sample in a study of neurological immune-mediated disorders. Via MiXCR, TCRdb re-called the 5' RACE reads, giving one row per CDR3 protein. The table lists some 86,000 distinct CDR3 sequences, roughly 2.6% of them singletons, with 1.1% in the top ten. The source material was PBMCs. The receptors originated from a woman aged 25 to 39 with multiple sclerosis. Both conserved end residues are part of each CDR3. Each record gives: clone size, V gene, D gene, CDR3 length, J gene, CDR3 DNA, CDR3 protein. A D gene is named only where the DNA matches it firmly. Rows may omit the clone size; those that give it use once, few, many or a size class.

abundance: many; v_gene: TRBV24-1; d_gene: NA; len: 13; j_gene: TRBJ2-3; CDR3nt: TGTGCCACCAGGACTAGATTCACAGATACGCAGTATTTT; CDR3aa: CATRTRFTDTQYF
abundance: many; v_gene: TRBV18; d_gene: NA; len: 14; j_gene: TRBJ1-5; CDR3nt: TGTGCCAGCTCACCGGCCAGCGGCAATCAGCCCCAGCATTTT; CDR3aa: CASSPASGNQPQHF
abundance: many; v_gene: TRBV19; d_gene: NA; len: 14; j_gene: TRBJ2-1; CDR3nt: TGTGCCAGTACCCCCATGGCGTCGAACAATGAGCAGTTCTTC; CDR3aa: CASTPMASNNEQFF
abundance: many; v_gene: TRBV15; d_gene: NA; len: 15; j_gene: TRBJ1-4; CDR3nt: TGTGCCACCAGCAGAGATTTGGGGGGAAGCGAAAAACTGTTTTTT; CDR3aa: CATSRDLGGSEKLFF
abundance: many; v_gene: TRBV19; d_gene: NA; len: 10; j_gene: TRBJ1-5; CDR3nt: TGTGCCAGTAGTATCCAGCCCCAGCATTTT; CDR3aa: CASSIQPQHF
abundance: many; v_gene: TRBV20-1; d_gene: TRBD1; len: 15; j_gene: TRBJ1-2; CDR3nt: TGCAGTGCTAGAGGAGGGGGCCCGTCACTAAATGGCTACACCTTC; CDR3aa: CSARGGGPSLNGYTF
abundance: many; v_gene: TRBV20-1; d_gene: TRBD2; len: 15; j_gene: TRBJ2-1; CDR3nt: TGCAGTGCTGCTTCTAGCGGACTTTCCTACAATGAGCAGTTCTTC; CDR3aa: CSAASSGLSYNEQFF
abundance: many; v_gene: TRBV5-1; d_gene: TRBD2; len: 15; j_gene: TRBJ2-1; CDR3nt: TGCGCCAGCAGCTTTAGCGGGAGTAACCACAATGAGCAGTTCTTC; CDR3aa: CASSFSGSNHNEQFF
abundance: many; v_gene: TRBV19; d_gene: NA; len: 14; j_gene: TRBJ2-1; CDR3nt: TGTGCCAGTAGTATTGGGAGCTCCTACAATGAGCAGTTCTTC; CDR3aa: CASSIGSSYNEQFF
abundance: many; v_gene: TRBV9; d_gene: TRBD1; len: 15; j_gene: TRBJ1-1; CDR3nt: TGTGCCAGCAGCGCCCGGACAGGAGTGAACACTGAAGCTTTCTTT; CDR3aa: CASSARTGVNTEAFF
abundance: few; v_gene: TRBV13; d_gene: TRBD1; len: 16; j_gene: TRBJ1-2; CDR3nt: TGTGCCAGCAGCCCCTCAAGACAGGGGCCCAACTATGGCTACACCTTC; CDR3aa: CASSPSRQGPNYGYTF
abundance: many; v_gene: TRBV24-1; d_gene: NA; len: 13; j_gene: TRBJ2-3; CDR3nt: TGTGCCACCAGTGATCTCCGTACAGATACGCAGTATTTT; CDR3aa: CATSDLRTDTQYF
abundance: many; v_gene: TRBV7-3; d_gene: NA; len: 15; j_gene: TRBJ1-2; CDR3nt: TGTGCCAGCAGCTTAAGGGGAGGGGAGAGCTATGGCTACACCTTC; CDR3aa: CASSLRGGESYGYTF
abundance: many; v_gene: TRBV20-1; d_gene: TRBD2; len: 17; j_gene: TRBJ2-1; CDR3nt: TGCAGTGCTAGGGACCTGACTAGCGGGAGTCTCGACAATGAGCAGTTCTTC; CDR3aa: CSARDLTSGSLDNEQFF
abundance: NA; v_gene: TRBV12-3/TRBV12-4; d_gene: TRBD1; len: 14; j_gene: TRBJ2-5; CDR3nt: TGTGCCAGCAGTCCGCGGACAGGGGCGGAGACCCAGTACTTC; CDR3aa: CASSPRTGAETQYF
abundance: many; v_gene: TRBV12-3/TRBV12-4; d_gene: TRBD1; len: 16; j_gene: TRBJ1-4; CDR3nt: TGTGCCAGCAGGCGTCAGGGGGCGTCCCTTAATGAAAAACTGTTTTTT; CDR3aa: CASRRQGASLNEKLFF
abundance: many; v_gene: TRBV2; d_gene: TRBD2; len: 15; j_gene: TRBJ2-5; CDR3nt: TGTGCCAGCAGTGAACGGGCGGGAGTACGCGAGACCCAGTACTTC; CDR3aa: CASSERAGVRETQYF
abundance: many; v_gene: TRBV18; d_gene: TRBD1; len: 15; j_gene: TRBJ1-1; CDR3nt: TGTGCCAGCTCACCCCGGACAGGGATGAACACTGAAGCTTTCTTT; CDR3aa: CASSPRTGMNTEAFF
abundance: many; v_gene: TRBV7-9; d_gene: NA; len: 12; j_gene: TRBJ1-2; CDR3nt: TGTGCCAGCAGCTTTACTAACTATGGCTACACCTTC; CDR3aa: CASSFTNYGYTF
abundance: NA; v_gene: TRBV7-2; d_gene: TRBD2; len: 15; j_gene: TRBJ2-5; CDR3nt: TGTGCCAGCAGCTTTAAAGCGGGAGGGCCGAGGACCCAGTACTTC; CDR3aa: CASSFKAGGPRTQYF
abundance: many; v_gene: TRBV20-1; d_gene: NA; len: 15; j_gene: TRBJ1-2; CDR3nt: TGCAGTGCTAGAGATCCAGCAGGGACTTTGGGCGGCTACACCTTC; CDR3aa: CSARDPAGTLGGYTF
abundance: many; v_gene: TRBV27; d_gene: NA; len: 13; j_gene: TRBJ2-1; CDR3nt: TGTGCCAGCAGTCCGAGGACAGTCTTTGAGCAGTTCTTC; CDR3aa: CASSPRTVFEQFF
abundance: many; v_gene: TRBV11-2; d_gene: NA; len: 15; j_gene: TRBJ2-2; CDR3nt: TGTGCCAGCAGTAAAACCCCACGGAACACCGGGGAGCTGTTTTTT; CDR3aa: CASSKTPRNTGELFF
abundance: many; v_gene: TRBV6-2/TRBV6-3; d_gene: NA; len: 14; j_gene: TRBJ1-2; CDR3nt: TGTGCCAGCAGTTTTGACTCGACGGCCTATGGCTACACCTTC; CDR3aa: CASSFDSTAYGYTF